This is a list of T cell receptor beta chains from one sample in a study of T cells in Graves' hyperthyroidism and ophthalmopathy. Each CDR3 protein gets one entry after TCRdb re-called the multiplex PCR reads with MiXCR. The table has approximately 720,000 distinct CDR3 sequences, around 20% seen once; the top ten hold 16%. Sequencing was carried out using blood. These receptors were obtained from a woman aged 50 to 60 with Graves' hyperthyroidism that later progressed to Graves' ophthalmopathy. Each CDR3 is given with its conserved first and last residue. A D gene is named only where the DNA matches it firmly. Clone sizes are given selectively: once, few, many, or a class where the clone is expanded.

size,J,length,V,D,CDR3,DNA
few,TRBJ2-7,12,TRBV27,NA,CASGDRTGEQYF,TGTGCCAGCGGAGACAGAACTGGGGAGCAGTACTTC
many,TRBJ1-3,13,TRBV6-1,NA,CASVSDSGNTIYF,TGTGCCAGCGTATCCGACTCTGGAAACACCATATATTTT
many,TRBJ1-2,14,TRBV5-1,TRBD1,CASSSDREDAGYTF,TGCGCCAGCAGCTCCGACAGGGAGGATGCTGGCTACACCTTC
once,TRBJ2-1,13,TRBV24-1,NA,CATSDVSVNEQFF,TGTGCCACCAGTGATGTTAGCGTGAACGAGCAGTTCTTC
few,TRBJ2-5,15,TRBV5-1,TRBD1,CASSKGQGADETQYF,TGCGCCAGCAGCAAGGGACAGGGGGCGGATGAGACCCAGTACTTC
NA,TRBJ1-4,15,TRBV29-1,NA,CSVEGTKSSNEKLFF,TGCAGCGTCGAAGGGACAAAGAGTTCTAATGAAAAACTGTTTTTT
NA,TRBJ2-5,14,TRBV19,NA,CASSIRGRGETQYF,TGTGCCAGTAGTATCCGGGGCCGGGGGGAGACCCAGTACTTC
NA,TRBJ1-6,15,TRBV12-3/TRBV12-4,NA,CASSFSRGSASPLHF,TGTGCCAGCAGTTTTAGTAGAGGCTCAGCTTCACCCCTCCACTTT
NA,TRBJ2-7,14,TRBV30,TRBD1,CAWSVPGQVREQYF,TGTGCCTGGAGTGTACCCGGACAGGTGAGGGAGCAGTACTTC
NA,TRBJ1-6,16,TRBV2,NA,CASSSTGHSYNSPLHF,TGTGCCAGCAGTTCAACTGGACATTCCTATAATTCACCCCTCCACTTT
few,TRBJ1-2,12,TRBV3-1,NA,CASSPFPGGYTF,TGTGCCAGCAGCCCCTTCCCCGGCGGCTACACCTTC
NA,TRBJ1-1,19,TRBV11-2,NA,CASSLVGYRDKDPNTEAFF,TGTGCCAGCAGCTTAGTGGGCTACCGGGACAAGGACCCGAACACTGAAGCTTTCTTT
few,TRBJ2-2,11,TRBV20-1,NA,CSATYTGELFF,TGCAGTGCCACCTACACCGGGGAGCTGTTTTTT
NA,TRBJ1-6,15,TRBV4-1,NA,CASSQDEGIGSPLHF,TGCGCCAGCAGCCAAGATGAGGGAATAGGTTCACCCCTCCACTTT
many,TRBJ2-1,15,TRBV11-3,TRBD2,CASSHRTSGINEQFF,TGTGCCAGCAGCCACCGGACTAGCGGGATTAATGAGCAGTTCTTC
NA,TRBJ1-6,17,TRBV27,TRBD1,CASSQLDRGDDNSPLHF,TGTGCCAGCAGTCAGCTGGACAGGGGGGATGATAATTCACCCCTCCACTTT
NA,TRBJ2-3,14,TRBV11-2,NA,CASSQVVSGYTQYF,TGTGCCAGCAGCCAAGTGGTGAGCGGGTATACGCAGTATTTT
few,TRBJ2-2,14,TRBV7-9,NA,CASSFGTETGELFF,TGTGCCAGCAGCTTCGGGACTGAGACCGGGGAGCTGTTTTTT
few,TRBJ2-7,15,TRBV7-3,TRBD1,CASSFTGTGTGEQYF,TGTGCCAGCAGCTTTACCGGGACAGGGACGGGCGAGCAGTACTTC
many,TRBJ1-2,13,TRBV5-1,NA,CASSFSTDYGYTF,TGCGCCAGCAGCTTTTCAACAGACTATGGCTACACCTTC
many,TRBJ1-1,12,TRBV30,NA,CAWKSLNTEAFF,TGTGCCTGGAAGTCCCTGAACACTGAAGCTTTCTTT
NA,TRBJ2-3,16,TRBV3-1,NA,CASSQITRSSTDTQYF,TGTGCCAGCAGCCAAATTACTAGATCTAGCACAGATACGCAGTATTTT
NA,TRBJ2-3,13,TRBV20-1,NA,CSAGLGGRISQYF,TGCAGTGCTGGCTTAGGGGGGCGAATTTCGCAGTATTTT
many,TRBJ1-4,15,TRBV3-1,NA,CASSQARGPNEKLFF,TGTGCCAGCAGCCAAGCACGAGGTCCTAATGAAAAACTGTTTTTT
NA,TRBJ1-1,14,TRBV6-2/TRBV6-3,NA,CASSYRGQNTEAFF,TGTGCCAGCAGTTACAGGGGCCAGAACACTGAAGCTTTCTTT
few,TRBJ2-7,11,TRBV20-1,NA,CSARAPLEQYF,TGCAGTGCTAGAGCCCCCCTTGAGCAGTACTTC
many,TRBJ2-3,15,TRBV6-1,NA,CASSDGTTRTDTQYF,TGTGCCAGCAGTGACGGGACAACTCGCACAGATACGCAGTATTTT
many,TRBJ2-2,14,TRBV20-1,TRBD1,CSAARTGNTGELFF,TGCAGTGCTGCCAGGACAGGGAACACCGGGGAGCTGTTTTTT
NA,TRBJ2-5,14,TRBV30,NA,CAWSTGTGQETQYF,TGTGCCTGGAGTACGGGAACGGGCCAAGAGACCCAGTACTTC
NA,TRBJ2-6,14,TRBV7-9,NA,CATRLDSGANVLTF,TGTGCCACAAGGCTGGACTCTGGGGCCAACGTCCTGACTTTC
NA,TRBJ2-5,15,TRBV4-2,NA,CASSQVWLDSETQYF,TGTGCCAGCAGCCAAGTCTGGTTGGACTCCGAGACCCAGTACTTC
NA,TRBJ1-5,14,TRBV5-5,NA,CASSLWGYNQPQHF,TGTGCCAGCAGCTTGTGGGGGTATAATCAGCCCCAGCATTTT
NA,TRBJ1-1,17,TRBV5-6,TRBD1,CASSLVPGQGIHTEAFF,TGTGCCAGCAGCTTGGTCCCGGGACAGGGAATTCACACTGAAGCTTTCTTT
NA,TRBJ2-2,16,TRBV6-1,TRBD1,CASSDGTGEYTGELFF,TGTGCCAGCAGTGATGGGACAGGAGAATACACCGGGGAGCTGTTTTTT
NA,TRBJ1-6,13,TRBV6-1,TRBD1,CASRTGRSSPLHF,TGTGCCAGCCGGACAGGTCGGTCTTCACCCCTCCACTTT
few,TRBJ1-6,15,TRBV4-1,TRBD1,CASSHEGQGHSPLHF,TGCGCCAGCAGCCATGAGGGACAGGGCCATTCACCCCTCCACTTT
few,TRBJ2-5,15,TRBV10-1,NA,CASSESKAGLETQYF,TGCGCCAGCAGTGAGTCCAAGGCAGGCCTGGAGACCCAGTACTTC
few,TRBJ1-5,15,TRBV19,TRBD1,CASREGQIPNQPQHF,TGTGCCAGTAGAGAGGGACAGATCCCCAATCAGCCCCAGCATTTT
many,TRBJ2-1,14,TRBV20-1,NA,CSALSGSSYNEQFF,TGCAGTGCTCTATCAGGGAGCTCCTACAATGAGCAGTTCTTC
few,TRBJ2-5,12,TRBV27,NA,CASSIRGETQYF,TGTGCCAGCAGTATCAGGGGTGAGACCCAGTACTTC
many,TRBJ2-3,13,TRBV7-3,NA,CASSLQGGDTQYF,TGTGCCAGCAGCTTACAGGGTGGAGATACGCAGTATTTT
many,TRBJ1-1,14,TRBV5-1,NA,CASSFQGSYTEAFF,TGCGCCAGCAGCTTTCAGGGTTCTTACACTGAAGCTTTCTTT
many,TRBJ2-3,14,TRBV20-1,NA,CSAREFQGTDTQYF,TGCAGTGCTAGAGAGTTTCAGGGGACAGATACGCAGTATTTT
few,TRBJ1-6,17,TRBV12-3/TRBV12-4,TRBD1,CASSLGGGQAYNSPLHF,TGTGCCAGCAGTTTAGGAGGCGGACAGGCCTATAATTCACCCCTCCACTTT
many,TRBJ2-2,11,TRBV6-2/TRBV6-3,NA,CASSYAGELFF,TGTGCCAGCAGTTATGCCGGGGAGCTGTTTTTT
NA,TRBJ1-2,14,TRBV4-1,NA,CASSQEKGSQGYTF,TGCGCCAGCAGCCAAGAAAAGGGTAGTCAAGGCTACACCTTC
NA,TRBJ2-3,14,TRBV14,NA,CASSHPLQGDTQYF,TGTGCCAGCAGCCATCCCCTCCAGGGAGATACGCAGTATTTT
many,TRBJ1-5,15,TRBV19,NA,CASRSGQLSNQPQHF,TGTGCCAGTAGGAGTGGTCAGCTTAGCAATCAGCCCCAGCATTTT
many,TRBJ1-6,16,TRBV6-5,NA,CASSYSSWVGDSPLHF,TGTGCCAGCAGTTACTCGAGTTGGGTGGGTGATTCACCCCTCCACTTT
NA,TRBJ2-3,14,TRBV6-2/TRBV6-3,NA,CASSYRDSEDTQYF,TGTGCCAGCAGTTACCGGGATTCTGAAGATACGCAGTATTTT
few,TRBJ1-6,15,TRBV30,TRBD1,CAWSEVVEGASPLHF,TGTGCCTGGAGTGAAGTTGTGGAGGGGGCTTCACCCCTCCACTTT
many,TRBJ2-1,11,TRBV11-2,NA,CASSLPGEQFF,TGTGCCAGCAGCTTACCGGGTGAGCAGTTCTTC
many,TRBJ1-6,13,TRBV20-1,TRBD1,CSAAGTANSPLHF,TGCAGTGCAGCCGGGACAGCTAATTCACCCCTCCACTTT
NA,TRBJ2-1,15,TRBV6-2/TRBV6-3,NA,CASSYSNFAYNEQFF,TGTGCCAGCAGTTACTCGAATTTCGCCTACAATGAGCAGTTCTTC